This T cell receptor beta chain stems from a study of blood T cells in healthy people across ages. This clonotype was seen repeatedly, ten times or more. Every sample had a minimum of 6 million PBMCs isolated. CDR1 and CDR2 from the germline V gene are SGHTA and FQGNSA. The CDR3 consists of 14 residues. V was cut by 0 bases and J by 8 bases, with 13 bases left in between. A second PCR, run for about 7 to 11 cycles, used a sample-barcoded 5' primer plus a J-beta primer mix. A template-switch adaptor that had 12 random nucleotides put a tag on each cDNA molecule. TCRdb independently ran MiXCR on the 5' RACE reads; one entry per CDR3 protein. The sample includes around 500,000 distinct CDR3 sequences, about 26% of them seen just once. The data also belong to a second study, concerning T cells of mothers and their children.

The clonotype originates from a boy aged 2 to 10 in good health. Sample: blood. This rearrangement joins TRBV7-2 to TRBJ1-2; D is unclear. CDR3 protein: CASSLASGYSGYTF. CDR3 DNA sequence: TGTGCCAGCAGCTTAGCTTCGGGGTATTCAGGCTACACCTTC.